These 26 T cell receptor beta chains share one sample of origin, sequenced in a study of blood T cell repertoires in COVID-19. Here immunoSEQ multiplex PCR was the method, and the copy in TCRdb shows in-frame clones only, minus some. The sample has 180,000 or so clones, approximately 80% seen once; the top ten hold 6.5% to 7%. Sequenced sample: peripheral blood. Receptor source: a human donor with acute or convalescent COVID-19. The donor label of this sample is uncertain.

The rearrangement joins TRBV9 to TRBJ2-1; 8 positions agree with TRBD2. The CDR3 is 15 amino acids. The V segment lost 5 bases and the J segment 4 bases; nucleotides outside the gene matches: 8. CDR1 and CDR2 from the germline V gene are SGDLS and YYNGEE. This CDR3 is CASSLLAANYNEQFF. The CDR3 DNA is TGTGCCAGCAGTCTACTAGCGGCTAATTACAATGAGCAGTTCTTC.

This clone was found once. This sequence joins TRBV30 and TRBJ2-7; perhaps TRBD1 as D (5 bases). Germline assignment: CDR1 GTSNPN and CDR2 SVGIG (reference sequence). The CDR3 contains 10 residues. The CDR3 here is CASSRVEQYF. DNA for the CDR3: TGTGCTAGTAGCAGGGTAGAGCAGTACTTC. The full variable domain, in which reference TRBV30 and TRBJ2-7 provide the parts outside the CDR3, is SQTIHQWPATLVQPVGSPLSLECTVEGTSNPNLYWYRQAAGRGLQLLFYSVGIGQISSEVPQNLSASRPQDRQFILSSKKLLLSDSGFYLCASSRVEQYFGPGTRLTVT.

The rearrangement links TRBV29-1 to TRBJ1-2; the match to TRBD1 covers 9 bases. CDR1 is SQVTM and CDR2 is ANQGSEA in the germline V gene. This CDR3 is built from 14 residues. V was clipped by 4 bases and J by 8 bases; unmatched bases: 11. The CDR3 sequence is CSVGGTGPRGGYTF. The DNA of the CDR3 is TGCAGCGTTGGAGGGACAGGGCCAAGGGGGGGCTACACCTTC. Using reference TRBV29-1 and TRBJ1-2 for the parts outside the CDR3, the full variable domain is SAVISQKPSRDICQRGTSLTIQCQVDSQVTMMFWYRQQPGQSLTLIATANQGSEATYESGFVIDKFPISRPNLTFSTLTVSNMSPEDSSIYLCSVGGTGPRGGYTFGSGTRLTVV.

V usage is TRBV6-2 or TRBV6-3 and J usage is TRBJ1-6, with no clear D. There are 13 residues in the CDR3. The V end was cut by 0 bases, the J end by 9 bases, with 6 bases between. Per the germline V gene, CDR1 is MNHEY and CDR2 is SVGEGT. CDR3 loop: CASSYSSPSPLHF. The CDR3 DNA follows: TGTGCCAGCAGTTACTCGAGCCCTTCACCCCTCCACTTT.

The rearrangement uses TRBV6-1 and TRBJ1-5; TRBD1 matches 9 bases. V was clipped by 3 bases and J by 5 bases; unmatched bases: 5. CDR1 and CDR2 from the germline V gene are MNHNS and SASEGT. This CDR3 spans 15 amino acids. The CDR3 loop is CASSEGQGLYQPQHF. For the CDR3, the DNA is TGTGCCAGCAGTGAGGGACAGGGATTGTATCAGCCCCAGCATTTT.

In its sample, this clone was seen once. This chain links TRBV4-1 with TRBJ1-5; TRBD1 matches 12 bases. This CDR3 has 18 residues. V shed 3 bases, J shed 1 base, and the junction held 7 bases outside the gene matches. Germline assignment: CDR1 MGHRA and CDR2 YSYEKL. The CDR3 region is CASSQGTGGLVSNQPQHF. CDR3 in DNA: TGCGCCAGCAGCCAGGGGACAGGGGGCTTGGTAAGCAATCAGCCCCAGCATTTT.

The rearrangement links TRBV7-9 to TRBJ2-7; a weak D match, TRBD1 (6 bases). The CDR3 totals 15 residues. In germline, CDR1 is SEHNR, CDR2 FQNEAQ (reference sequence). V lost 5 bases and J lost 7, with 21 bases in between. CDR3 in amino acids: CASSPTKQGPNEQYF. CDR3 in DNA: TGTGCCAGCAGCCCTACAAAACAGGGACCGAATGAGCAGTACTTC.

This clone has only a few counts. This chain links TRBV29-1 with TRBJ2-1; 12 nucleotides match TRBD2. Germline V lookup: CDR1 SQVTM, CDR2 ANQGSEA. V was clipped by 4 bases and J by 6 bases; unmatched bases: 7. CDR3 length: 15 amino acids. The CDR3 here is CSVGVRLAGVNEQFF. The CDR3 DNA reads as TGCAGCGTTGGGGTCAGACTAGCGGGAGTCAATGAGCAGTTCTTC.

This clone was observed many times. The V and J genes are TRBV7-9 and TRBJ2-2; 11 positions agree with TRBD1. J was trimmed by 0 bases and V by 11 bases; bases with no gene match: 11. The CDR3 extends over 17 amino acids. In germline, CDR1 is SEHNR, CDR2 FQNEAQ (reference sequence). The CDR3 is CAARLLGQGANTGELFF. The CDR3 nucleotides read TGTGCCGCAAGACTCTTGGGACAGGGGGCGAACACCGGGGAGCTGTTTTTT.

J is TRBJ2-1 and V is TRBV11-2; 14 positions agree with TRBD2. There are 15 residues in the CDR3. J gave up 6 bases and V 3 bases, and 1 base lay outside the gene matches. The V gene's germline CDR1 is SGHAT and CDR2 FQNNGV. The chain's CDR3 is CASSLGLAGANEQFF. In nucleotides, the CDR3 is TGTGCCAGCAGCTTGGGACTAGCGGGGGCCAATGAGCAGTTCTTC.

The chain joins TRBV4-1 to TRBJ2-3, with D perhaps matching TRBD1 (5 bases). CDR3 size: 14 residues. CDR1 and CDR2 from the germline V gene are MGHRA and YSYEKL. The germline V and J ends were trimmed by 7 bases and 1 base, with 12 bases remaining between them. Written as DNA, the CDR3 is TGCGCCAGCAAAACAGGTTACGGCACAGATACGCAGTATTTT. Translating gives CASKTGYGTDTQYF.

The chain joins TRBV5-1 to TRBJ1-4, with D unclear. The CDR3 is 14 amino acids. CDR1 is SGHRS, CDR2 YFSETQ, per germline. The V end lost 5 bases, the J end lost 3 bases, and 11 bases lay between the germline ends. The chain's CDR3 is CASRNPGANEKLFF. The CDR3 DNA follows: TGCGCCAGCAGAAACCCGGGAGCTAATGAAAAACTGTTTTTT.

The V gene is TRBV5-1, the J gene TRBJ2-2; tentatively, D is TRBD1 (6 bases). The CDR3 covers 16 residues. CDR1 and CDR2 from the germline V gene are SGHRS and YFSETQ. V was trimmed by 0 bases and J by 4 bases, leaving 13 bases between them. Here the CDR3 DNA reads TGCGCCAGCAGCTTGGTTGTGGGGGCCGGCACCGGGGAGCTGTTTTTT. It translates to CASSLVVGAGTGELFF.

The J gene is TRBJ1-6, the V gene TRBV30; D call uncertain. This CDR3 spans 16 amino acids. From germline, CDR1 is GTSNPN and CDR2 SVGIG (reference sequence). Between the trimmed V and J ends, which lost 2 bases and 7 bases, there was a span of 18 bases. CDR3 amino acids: CAWSLFRGLGNSPLHF. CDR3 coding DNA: TGTGCCTGGAGTTTGTTTCGGGGATTGGGGAATTCACCCCTCCACTTT. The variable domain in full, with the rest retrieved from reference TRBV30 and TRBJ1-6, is SQTIHQWPATLVQPVGSPLSLECTVEGTSNPNLYWYRQAAGRGLQLLFYSVGIGQISSEVPQNLSASRPQDRQFILSSKKLLLSDSGFYLCAWSLFRGLGNSPLHFGNGTRLTVT.

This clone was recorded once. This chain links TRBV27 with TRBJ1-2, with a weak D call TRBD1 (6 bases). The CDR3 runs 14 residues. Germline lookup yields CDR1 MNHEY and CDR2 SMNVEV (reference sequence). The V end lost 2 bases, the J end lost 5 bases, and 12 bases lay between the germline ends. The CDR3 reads CASSLGRGFYGYTF. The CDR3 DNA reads TGTGCCAGCAGTTTAGGCAGGGGATTTTATGGCTACACCTTC.

In DNA form, the CDR3 reads TGTGCCAGCAGAGGACAGTATAGCACAGATACGCAGTATTTT. It yields the protein CASRGQYSTDTQYF. The gene calls are TRBV2 and TRBJ2-3; maybe TRBD1 (6 bases). The CDR3 has 14 residues. Trimming left V 6 bases short and J 0 bases short, with 10 bases between. The germline CDR1 and CDR2 sequences are SNHLY and FYNNEI.

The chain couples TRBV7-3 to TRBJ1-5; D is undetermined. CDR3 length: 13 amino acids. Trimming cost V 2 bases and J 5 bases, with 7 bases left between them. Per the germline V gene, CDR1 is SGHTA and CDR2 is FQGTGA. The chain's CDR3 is CASSLERDQPQHF. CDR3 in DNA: TGTGCCAGCAGCTTAGAGAGGGATCAGCCCCAGCATTTT.

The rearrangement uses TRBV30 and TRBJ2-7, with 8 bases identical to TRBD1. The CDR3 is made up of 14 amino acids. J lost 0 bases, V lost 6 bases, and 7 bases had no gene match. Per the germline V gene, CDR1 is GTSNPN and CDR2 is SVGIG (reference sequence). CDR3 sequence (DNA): TGTGCCTGCACTTGGACAGGGAGCTCCTACGAGCAGTACTTC. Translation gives CACTWTGSSYEQYF. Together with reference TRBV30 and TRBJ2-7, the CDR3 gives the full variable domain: SQTIHQWPATLVQPVGSPLSLECTVEGTSNPNLYWYRQAAGRGLQLLFYSVGIGQISSEVPQNLSASRPQDRQFILSSKKLLLSDSGFYLCACTWTGSSYEQYFGPGTRLTVT.

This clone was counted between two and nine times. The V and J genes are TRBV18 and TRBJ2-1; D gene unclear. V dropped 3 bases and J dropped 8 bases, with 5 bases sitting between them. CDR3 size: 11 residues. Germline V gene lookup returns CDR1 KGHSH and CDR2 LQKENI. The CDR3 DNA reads TGTGCCAGCTCACCCCTCGATGAGCAGTTCTTC. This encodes CASSPLDEQFF.

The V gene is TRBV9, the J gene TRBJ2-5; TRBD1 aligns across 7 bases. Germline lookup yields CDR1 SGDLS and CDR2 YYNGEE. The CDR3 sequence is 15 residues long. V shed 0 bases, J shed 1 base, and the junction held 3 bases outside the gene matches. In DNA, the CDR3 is TGTGCCAGCAGCGTAGAACAGGGGACCCAAGAGACCCAGTACTTC. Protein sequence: CASSVEQGTQETQYF.

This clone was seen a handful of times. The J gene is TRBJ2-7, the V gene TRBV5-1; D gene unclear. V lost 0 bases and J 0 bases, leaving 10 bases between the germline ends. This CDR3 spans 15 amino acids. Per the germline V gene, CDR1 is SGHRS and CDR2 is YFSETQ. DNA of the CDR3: TGCGCCAGCAGCTTGGGGCTGGGCCGCTCCTACGAGCAGTACTTC. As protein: CASSLGLGRSYEQYF.

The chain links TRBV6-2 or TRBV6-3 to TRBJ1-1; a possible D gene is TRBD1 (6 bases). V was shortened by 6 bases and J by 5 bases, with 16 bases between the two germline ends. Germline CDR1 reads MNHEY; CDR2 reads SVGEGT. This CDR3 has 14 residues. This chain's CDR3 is CASRPGGLWTEAFF. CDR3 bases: TGTGCCAGCAGGCCTGGGGGCTTGTGGACTGAAGCTTTCTTT.

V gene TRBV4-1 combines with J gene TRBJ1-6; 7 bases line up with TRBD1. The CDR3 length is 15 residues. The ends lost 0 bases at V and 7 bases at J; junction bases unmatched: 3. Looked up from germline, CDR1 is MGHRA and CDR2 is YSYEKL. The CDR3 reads CASSQEEQGNSPLHF. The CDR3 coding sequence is TGCGCCAGCAGCCAAGAAGAACAGGGGAATTCACCCCTCCACTTT.

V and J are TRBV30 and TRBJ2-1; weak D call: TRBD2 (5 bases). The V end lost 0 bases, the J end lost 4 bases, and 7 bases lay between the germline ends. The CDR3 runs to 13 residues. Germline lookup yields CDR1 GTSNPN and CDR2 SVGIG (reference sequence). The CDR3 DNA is TGTGCCTGGAGTGTGGGGAGATACAATGAGCAGTTCTTC. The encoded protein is CAWSVGRYNEQFF.

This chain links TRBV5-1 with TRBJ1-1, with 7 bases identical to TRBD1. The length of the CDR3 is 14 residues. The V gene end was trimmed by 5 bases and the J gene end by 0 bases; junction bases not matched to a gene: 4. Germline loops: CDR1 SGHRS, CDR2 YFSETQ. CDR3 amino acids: CASRWGQLNTEAFF. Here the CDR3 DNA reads TGCGCCAGCAGGTGGGGACAGCTGAACACTGAAGCTTTCTTT.

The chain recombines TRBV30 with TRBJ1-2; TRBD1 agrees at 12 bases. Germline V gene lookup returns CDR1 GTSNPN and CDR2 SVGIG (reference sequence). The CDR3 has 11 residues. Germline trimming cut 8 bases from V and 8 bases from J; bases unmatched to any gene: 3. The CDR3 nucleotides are TGTGCCGGGGACAGGGGGCTGGGCTACACCTTC. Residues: CAGDRGLGYTF.